Following are 23 T cell receptor beta chains from one sample sequenced in a study of cytomegalovirus exposure and HLA in healthy donors. PCR involved 60 Vbeta and 13 Jbeta primers. Profiled with immunoSEQ multiplex PCR; TCRdb holds only in-frame clones, not every one. Of about 120,000 clones in the sample, around 81% were seen once. The specimen was PBMCs. The origin of the receptors is a woman aged 40 to 49 in good health and CMV-seronegative.

The gene calls are TRBV2 and TRBJ2-5; D ambiguous. Germline CDR1 and CDR2: SNHLY and FYNNEI. The germline V and J ends were trimmed by 6 bases and 9 bases, with 11 bases remaining between them. The CDR3 has 11 amino acids. The CDR3 bases are TGTGCCAGCAGGGCAGACTGGGCCCAGTACTTC. Residues: CASRADWAQYF.

The chain recombines TRBV6-6 with TRBJ2-1; unclear D gene. Germline CDR1 MNHNY, CDR2 SVGAGI (reference sequence). The germline V and J ends were trimmed by 2 bases and 9 bases, with 11 bases remaining between them. This CDR3 has 13 amino acids. CDR3 amino acids: CASSYPQEVEQFF. The DNA of the CDR3 is TGTGCCAGCAGTTACCCCCAAGAGGTTGAGCAGTTCTTC.

The chain employs TRBV6-6 and TRBJ2-1; D is possibly TRBD2 (5 bases). V gave up 7 bases and J gave up 6 bases, with 19 bases separating them. The CDR3 has 15 residues. CDR1 is MNHNY, CDR2 SVGAGI, per germline (reference sequence). CDR3 bases: TGTGCCAGCAAGCCTACGAGCCGACGGGGCAATGAGCAGTTCTTC. Translated, it gives CASKPTSRRGNEQFF.

This sequence joins TRBV5-4 and TRBJ1-2; TRBD1 aligns across 10 bases. The CDR3 contains 14 residues. Losses at the gene ends were 4 bases for V and 2 bases for J; bases not matched to a gene: 2. Germline V gives CDR1 SGHNT, CDR2 YYREEE (reference sequence). The CDR3 spells CASSQDRGNYGYTF. CDR3 bases: TGTGCCAGCAGCCAGGACAGGGGGAACTATGGCTACACCTTC.

The genes are TRBV4-1 and TRBJ1-1; D not resolved. The length of the CDR3 is 15 residues. V lost 1 base and J lost 2, with 11 bases in between. CDR1 is MGHRA and CDR2 is YSYEKL in the germline V gene. The CDR3 DNA follows: TGCGCCAGCAGCCAAGTTCTTCGGGATAACACTGAAGCTTTCTTT. Translated, it gives CASSQVLRDNTEAFF.

This clone was observed a single time. The genes are TRBV4-1 and TRBJ1-2, with unresolved D. There are 19 residues in the CDR3. The ends were cut back, 0 bases at V and 4 bases at J, with 24 bases in the middle. Germline loops: CDR1 MGHRA, CDR2 YSYEKL. The CDR3 DNA sequence: TGCGCCAGCAGCCAAGACCCCGGCGGGATCTCGACTAGGAGCTATGGCTACACCTTC. This gives the protein CASSQDPGGISTRSYGYTF.

This clone was found once. V usage is TRBV10-3 and J usage is TRBJ1-2, with D perhaps TRBD1 (5 bases). The V end lost 5 bases, the J end lost 3 bases, and 13 bases lay between the germline ends. The CDR3 runs to 14 residues. The germline V gene encodes CDR1 ENHRY and CDR2 SYGVKD. Here the CDR3 reads CAISFQGLDYGYTF. The CDR3 DNA reads TGTGCCATCAGTTTTCAGGGTTTGGACTATGGCTACACCTTC.

As regards this clone: Additional DNA sequences in this sample encode the identical CDR3. The chain recombines TRBV6-6 with TRBJ1-2; tentative D call: TRBD1 (5 bases). With 6 bases removed from V and 3 bases from J, the gap between germline ends came to 11 bases. Germline CDR1 is MNHNY and CDR2 is SVGAGI (reference sequence). This CDR3 contains 13 residues. CDR3 in DNA: TGTGCCAGCAGCAACAAACAGGACTATGGCTACACCTTC. Translated, it gives CASSNKQDYGYTF.

This clone has only a few counts. This chain joins TRBV4-1 and TRBJ2-4; 8 bases line up with TRBD2. Germline CDR1 is MGHRA and CDR2 is YSYEKL. The CDR3 sequence is 17 residues long. Trimming removed 4 bases from V and 7 bases from J; junction bases left unmatched: 15. The CDR3 loop reads CASSLGTGTSGFNIQYF. CDR3 sequence (DNA): TGCGCCAGCAGCCTCGGGACGGGCACTAGCGGTTTTAACATTCAGTACTTC.

This clone was seen only once. The chain couples TRBV7-9 to TRBJ2-3; no clear D. The CDR3 has 14 amino acids. V was cut by 5 bases and J by 4 bases, with 13 bases left in between. The germline gives CDR1 SEHNR, CDR2 FQNEAQ (reference sequence). The CDR3 loop reads CASSPSKAADTQYF. CDR3 in DNA: TGTGCCAGCAGCCCAAGCAAGGCGGCAGATACGCAGTATTTT. Variable domain in full (rest from reference TRBV7-9 and TRBJ2-3): DTGVSQNPRHKITKRGQNVTFRCDPISEHNRLYWYRQTLGQGPEFLTYFQNEAQLEKSRLLSDRFSAERPKGSFSTLEIQRTEQGDSAMYLCASSPSKAADTQYFGPGTRLTVL.

A single count supports this clone. The genes are TRBV10-2 and TRBJ2-1; 11 bases fit TRBD1. Germline V gene data show CDR1 as WSHSY and CDR2 as SAAADI. The CDR3 has 15 amino acids. With 8 bases clipped from V and 4 bases from J, the junction kept 7 bases outside the gene matches. In nucleotides, the CDR3 is TGCGCCAGCCGCTCGGGGACAGGGGGATACAATGAGCAGTTCTTC. Its protein is CASRSGTGGYNEQFF.

CDR3: CASSLVPVAKNIQYF. The DNA of the CDR3 is TGCGCCAGCAGCTTGGTTCCCGTTGCCAAAAACATTCAGTACTTC. The V gene is TRBV5-1, the J gene TRBJ2-4, with unresolved D. The germline CDR1 and CDR2 sequences are SGHRS and YFSETQ. This CDR3 spans 15 amino acids. V was cut by 0 bases and J by 1 base, with 8 bases left in between. Based on the CDR3 plus reference TRBV5-1 and TRBJ2-4, the full variable domain is KAGVTQTPRYLIKTRGQQVTLSCSPISGHRSVSWYQQTPGQGLQFLFEYFSETQRNKGNFPGRFSGRQFSNSRSEMNVSTLELGDSALYLCASSLVPVAKNIQYFGAGTRLSVL.

The rearrangement uses TRBV5-1 and TRBJ2-1, with D possibly being TRBD1 (5 bases). Germline assignment: CDR1 SGHRS and CDR2 YFSETQ. The CDR3 length is 15 residues. Trimming shortened V by 4 bases and J by 0 bases, and 11 bases separated the two germline ends. CDR3 nucleotides: TGCGCCAGCAGCATGGGGCGGAGCTCCTACAATGAGCAGTTCTTC. Translated: CASSMGRSSYNEQFF.

This chain joins TRBV28 and TRBJ1-2; the match to TRBD1 covers 7 bases. Germline CDR1 reads MDHEN; CDR2 reads SYDVKM. V lost 5 bases and J lost 3; bases outside the gene matches: 12. CDR3 length: 16 amino acids. The CDR3 loop is CASSRDSNLLDYGYTF. DNA for the CDR3: TGTGCCAGCAGTCGGGACAGCAACCTACTAGACTATGGCTACACCTTC.

In DNA, the CDR3 is TGTGCCAGCAGTGTGGGACAGGGGCCTAATTCACCCCTCCACTTT. Translation gives CASSVGQGPNSPLHF. The chain employs TRBV6-6 and TRBJ1-6, with 10 bases matching TRBD1. This CDR3 comprises 15 residues. V lost 5 bases, J lost 6 bases, and 4 bases stayed unmatched. Germline assignment: CDR1 MNHNY and CDR2 SVGAGI (reference sequence).

V gene TRBV18 combines with J gene TRBJ1-4; TRBD1 aligns across 8 bases. After removal of 4 bases from V and 7 bases from J, the junction contained 8 bases not matched to a gene. CDR1 KGHSH and CDR2 LQKENI come from the germline V gene. This CDR3 contains 15 residues. Written as DNA, the CDR3 is TGTGCCAGCTCACTACCAGGACAGGGACGTGAAAAACTGTTTTTT. Encoded protein: CASSLPGQGREKLFF.

The chain couples TRBV21-1 to TRBJ2-3; the table assigns TRBD2, which was not confirmed against the DNA. TRBV21-1 represents a pseudogene. CDR3 length equals 18 residues. The chain's CDR3 is CASSCRQREVISTDTQYF. The CDR3, as DNA: TGTGCCAGCAGCTGCAGGCAGCGGGAGGTCATTAGCACAGATACGCAGTATTTT.

The chain joins TRBV27 to TRBJ2-5; no clear D gene. Trimming pared 0 bases from V and 4 bases from J, leaving 12 bases between. The CDR3 extends over 15 amino acids. Germline assignment: CDR1 MNHEY and CDR2 SMNVEV (reference sequence). The CDR3 DNA reads as TGTGCCAGCAGTTTATCGACTGGCAGACCAGAGACCCAGTACTTC. Protein sequence: CASSLSTGRPETQYF.

The genes are TRBV29-1 and TRBJ2-4; D is perhaps TRBD2 (5 bases). Deletions cut 1 base from V and 1 base from J, with 5 bases between. Germline CDR1 SQVTM, CDR2 ANQGSEA. This CDR3 has 13 residues. The CDR3 protein is CSVEGGAKNIQYF. DNA for the CDR3: TGCAGCGTTGAAGGAGGGGCCAAAAACATTCAGTACTTC.

This chain connects TRBV11-3 to TRBJ2-1; unclear D gene. The V end lost 3 bases, the J end lost 0 bases, and 3 bases lay between the germline ends. Germline assignment: CDR1 SGHNT and CDR2 YENEEA. The CDR3 totals 13 residues. The CDR3 reads CASSFSSYNEQFF. The CDR3 DNA is TGTGCCAGCAGCTTCAGCTCCTACAATGAGCAGTTCTTC.

This clone was seen only a few times. The chain links TRBV7-9 to TRBJ2-5; TRBD1 is a possible D gene (5 bases). Germline V gene lookup returns CDR1 SEHNR and CDR2 FQNEAQ (reference sequence). The CDR3 covers 13 residues. Trimming removed 3 bases from V and 5 bases from J, with 10 bases in between. DNA for the CDR3: TGTGCCAGCAGCTTTGGCAGGGTGGAGACCCAGTACTTC. Protein: CASSFGRVETQYF.

The chain is built from TRBV7-8 and TRBJ1-1; 11 bases align to TRBD1. With 2 bases clipped from V and 4 bases from J, the junction kept 9 bases outside the gene matches. The CDR3 contains 17 residues. CDR1 is SGHVS, CDR2 FQNEAQ, per germline. CDR3 sequence: CASSLKGPGQGGTEAFF. As DNA, the CDR3 is TGTGCCAGCAGCTTAAAAGGTCCGGGACAGGGGGGCACTGAAGCTTTCTTT.

V and J are TRBV11-3 and TRBJ2-1; TRBD2 agrees at 8 bases. Germline V lookup: CDR1 SGHNT, CDR2 YENEEA. CDR3 size: 17 residues. V trimming: 6 bases; J trimming: 0 bases; junction bases outside the gene matches: 10. The DNA for the CDR3 is TGTGCCAGCAGGGAAGAGCGGGAGAGTGGCTCCTACAATGAGCAGTTCTTC. Amino acids: CASREERESGSYNEQFF.